This T cell receptor (beta chain) was recorded in a study of CD8 T cells in Susac syndrome. The CDR3 sequence is 16 residues long. Germline values: CDR1 SGHDT, CDR2 YYEEEE. Trimming left V 4 bases short and J 3 bases short, with 19 bases between. The RNA, roughly 0.45 to 1 ug, was put through reverse transcription using random hexamers. It was immunoSEQ multiplex PCR that amplified TCR beta CDR3 across 54 Vbeta and 13 Jbeta. In TCRdb, the immunoSEQ multiplex PCR reads were re-called with MiXCR into one record per CDR3 protein. Of about 69,000 distinct CDR3 sequences detected, 85% to 95% appear once; the ten largest clones hold roughly 0.25%. From blood CD8+ and CD4+ T cells, TCR beta sequences were generated. Age- and sex-matched healthy donors served as the control group. FACS was used to enrich TEMRA cells, whereas the CD8+ and CD4+ T cells were obtained by negative isolation.

The gene calls are TRBV5-6 and TRBJ1-1; D uncertain. Sequenced material: CD8+ T cells from PBMCs. This TCR was sampled from a human donor in good health. CDR3 in amino acids: CASSKAELRADTEAFF. Here the CDR3 DNA reads TGTGCCAGCAGCAAGGCAGAGTTGCGGGCGGACACTGAAGCTTTCTTT.